Below are 4 T cell receptor beta chains sequenced from a single sample in a study of blood T cell repertoires in COVID-19. The repertoire was sequenced with immunoSEQ multiplex PCR; TCRdb's copy has only in-frame clones and lacks some. The top ten clones hold over 6.5% of a sample with around 130,000 clones, approximately 71% of them seen once. Sequenced sample: peripheral blood. Source of these receptors: a human donor in a cohort sampled during active COVID-19.

This chain joins TRBV19 and TRBJ1-2; D is unclear. Germline V CDR1 and CDR2: LNHDA, SQIVND (reference sequence). V lost 7 bases to trimming and J lost 2 bases, with 17 bases between them. CDR3 size: 15 residues. This CDR3 is CASTPGFAGNYGYTF. CDR3 sequence (DNA): TGTGCCAGTACCCCGGGGTTTGCGGGGAACTATGGCTACACCTTC.

Details on this clone: The sample carries other DNA sequences with the same CDR3. V is TRBV18 and J is TRBJ1-1; no reliable D call. The V end lost 6 bases, the J end lost 1 base, and 12 bases lay between the germline ends. Germline lookup yields CDR1 KGHSH and CDR2 LQKENI. This CDR3 has 14 amino acids. The CDR3 DNA reads TGTGCCAGCTCGCCTGGGCGTGGGAACACTGAAGCTTTCTTT. Translating gives CASSPGRGNTEAFF.

This clone showed up just once. This chain links TRBV7-9 with TRBJ1-2, with 7 bases lining up with TRBD1. Germline CDR1 SEHNR, CDR2 FQNEAQ (reference sequence). There are 14 residues in the CDR3. Trimming cost V 6 bases and J 10 bases; bases outside gene matches: 14. In nucleotides, the CDR3 is TGTGCCAGCAGTCCAAAAGACAGGGATGGAGACTACACCTTC. This encodes CASSPKDRDGDYTF.

This clone was observed a single time. The chain joins TRBV10-2 to TRBJ1-6; D gene unclear. The CDR3 is 18 amino acids. Trimming pared 2 bases from V and 9 bases from J, leaving 23 bases between. CDR1 WSHSY and CDR2 SAAADI come from the germline V gene. The CDR3 DNA reads TGCGCCAGCAGTGAGACCTCGGGGTTCGTAGATCGGGCTTCACCCCTCCACTTT. Amino acid sequence: CASSETSGFVDRASPLHF.